This TCR beta chain is drawn from a study of cytomegalovirus exposure and HLA in healthy donors. The PCR made use of 60 Vbeta and 13 Jbeta primers. Measured with immunoSEQ multiplex PCR; TCRdb has only the in-frame clones, and not every one. The sample records approximately 170,000 clones, around 81% being singletons. Germline V gene lookup returns CDR1 MDHEN and CDR2 SYDVKM. The CDR3 has 16 amino acids. Trimming took off 6 bases at V and 6 bases at J, with 18 bases between the two ends. The sample consisted of PBMCs. V usage is TRBV28 and J usage is TRBJ1-6; maybe TRBD1 (6 bases). This TCR was sampled from a man aged 40-49 years in good health and CMV-seronegative. In nucleotides, the CDR3 is TGTGCCAGCAGGCTCGGGACACACGAATTTAATTCACCCCTCCACTTT. Protein product: CASRLGTHEFNSPLHF.